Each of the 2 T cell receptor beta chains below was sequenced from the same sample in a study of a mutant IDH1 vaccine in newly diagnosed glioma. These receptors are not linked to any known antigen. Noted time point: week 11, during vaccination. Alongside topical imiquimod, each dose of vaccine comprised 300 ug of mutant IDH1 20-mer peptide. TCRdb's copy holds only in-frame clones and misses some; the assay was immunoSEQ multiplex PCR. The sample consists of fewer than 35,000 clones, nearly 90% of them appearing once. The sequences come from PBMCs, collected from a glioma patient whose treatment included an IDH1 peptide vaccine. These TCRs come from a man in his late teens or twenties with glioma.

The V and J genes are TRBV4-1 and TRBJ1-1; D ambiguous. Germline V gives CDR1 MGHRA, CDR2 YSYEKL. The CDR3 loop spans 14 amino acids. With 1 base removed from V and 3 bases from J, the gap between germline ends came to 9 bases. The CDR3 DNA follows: TGCGCCAGCAGCCAAGTTTGGGTGGACACTGAAGCTTTCTTT. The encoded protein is CASSQVWVDTEAFF.

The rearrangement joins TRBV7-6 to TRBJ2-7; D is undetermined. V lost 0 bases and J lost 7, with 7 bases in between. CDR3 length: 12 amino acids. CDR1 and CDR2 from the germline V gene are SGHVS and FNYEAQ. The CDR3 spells CASSLAGGEQYF. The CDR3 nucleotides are TGTGCCAGCAGCTTAGCAGGTGGAGAGCAGTACTTC.